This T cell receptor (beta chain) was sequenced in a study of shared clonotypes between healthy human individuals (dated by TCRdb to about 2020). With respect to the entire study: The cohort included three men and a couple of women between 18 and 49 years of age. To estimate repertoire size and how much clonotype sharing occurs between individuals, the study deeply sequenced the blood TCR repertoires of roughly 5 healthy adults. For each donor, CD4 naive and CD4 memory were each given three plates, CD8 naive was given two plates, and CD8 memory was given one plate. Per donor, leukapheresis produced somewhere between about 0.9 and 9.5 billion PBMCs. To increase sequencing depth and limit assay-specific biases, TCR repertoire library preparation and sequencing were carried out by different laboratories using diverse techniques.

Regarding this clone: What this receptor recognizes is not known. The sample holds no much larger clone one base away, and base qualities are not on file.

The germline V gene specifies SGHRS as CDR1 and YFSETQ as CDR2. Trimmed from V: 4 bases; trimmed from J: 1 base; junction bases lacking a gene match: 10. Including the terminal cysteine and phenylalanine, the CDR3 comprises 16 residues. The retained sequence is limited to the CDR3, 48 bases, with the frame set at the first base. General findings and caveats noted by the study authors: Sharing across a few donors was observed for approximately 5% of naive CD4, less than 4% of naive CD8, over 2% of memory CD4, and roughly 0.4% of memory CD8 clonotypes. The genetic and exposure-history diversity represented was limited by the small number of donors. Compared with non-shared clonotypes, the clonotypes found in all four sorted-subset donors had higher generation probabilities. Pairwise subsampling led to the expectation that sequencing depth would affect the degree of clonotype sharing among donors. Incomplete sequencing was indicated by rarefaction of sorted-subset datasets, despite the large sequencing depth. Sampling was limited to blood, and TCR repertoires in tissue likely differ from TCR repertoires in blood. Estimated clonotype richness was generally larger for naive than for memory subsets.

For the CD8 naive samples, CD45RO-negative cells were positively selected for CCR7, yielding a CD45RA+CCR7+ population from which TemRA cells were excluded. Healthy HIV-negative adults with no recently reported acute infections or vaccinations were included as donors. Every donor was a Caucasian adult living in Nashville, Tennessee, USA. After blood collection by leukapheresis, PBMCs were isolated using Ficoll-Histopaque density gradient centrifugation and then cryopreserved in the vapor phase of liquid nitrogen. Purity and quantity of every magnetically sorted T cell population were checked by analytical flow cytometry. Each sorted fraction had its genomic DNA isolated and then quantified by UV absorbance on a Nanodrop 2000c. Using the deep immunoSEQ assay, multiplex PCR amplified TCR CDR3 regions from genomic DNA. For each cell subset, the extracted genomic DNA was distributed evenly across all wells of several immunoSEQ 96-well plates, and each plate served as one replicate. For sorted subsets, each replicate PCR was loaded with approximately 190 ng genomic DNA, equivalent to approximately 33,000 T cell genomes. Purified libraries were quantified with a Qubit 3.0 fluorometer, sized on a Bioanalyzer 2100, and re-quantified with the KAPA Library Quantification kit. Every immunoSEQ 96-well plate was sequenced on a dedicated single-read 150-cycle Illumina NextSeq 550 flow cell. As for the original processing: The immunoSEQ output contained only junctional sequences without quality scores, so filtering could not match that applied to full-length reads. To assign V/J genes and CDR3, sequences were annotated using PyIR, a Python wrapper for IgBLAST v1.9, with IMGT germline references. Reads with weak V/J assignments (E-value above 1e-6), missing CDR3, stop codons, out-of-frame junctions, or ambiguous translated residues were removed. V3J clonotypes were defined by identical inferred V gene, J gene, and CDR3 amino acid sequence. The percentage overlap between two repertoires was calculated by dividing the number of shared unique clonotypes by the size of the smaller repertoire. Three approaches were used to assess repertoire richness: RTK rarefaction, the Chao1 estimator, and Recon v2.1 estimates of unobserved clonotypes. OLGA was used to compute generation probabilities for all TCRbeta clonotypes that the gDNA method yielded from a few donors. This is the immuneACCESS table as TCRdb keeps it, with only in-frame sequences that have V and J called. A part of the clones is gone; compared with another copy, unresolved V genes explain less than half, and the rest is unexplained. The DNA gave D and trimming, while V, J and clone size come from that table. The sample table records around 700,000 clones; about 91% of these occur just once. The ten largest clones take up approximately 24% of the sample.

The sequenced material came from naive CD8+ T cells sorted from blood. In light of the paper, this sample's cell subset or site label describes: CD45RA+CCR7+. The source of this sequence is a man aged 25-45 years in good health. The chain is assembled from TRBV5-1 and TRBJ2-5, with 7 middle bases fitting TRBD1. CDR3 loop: CASSLIGQVGQETQYF. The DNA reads TGCGCCAGCAGCCTAATAGGACAGGTTGGCCAAGAGACCCAGTACTTC.